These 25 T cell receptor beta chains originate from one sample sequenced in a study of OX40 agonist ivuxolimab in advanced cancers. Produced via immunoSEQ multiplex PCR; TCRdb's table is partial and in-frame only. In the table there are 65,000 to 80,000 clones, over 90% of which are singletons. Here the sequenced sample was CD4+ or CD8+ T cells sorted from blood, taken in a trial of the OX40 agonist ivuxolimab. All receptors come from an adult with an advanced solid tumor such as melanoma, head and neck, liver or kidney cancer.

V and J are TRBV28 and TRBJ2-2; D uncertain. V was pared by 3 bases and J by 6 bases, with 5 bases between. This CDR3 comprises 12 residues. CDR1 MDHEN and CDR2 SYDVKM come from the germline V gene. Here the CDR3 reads CASSLPPGELFF. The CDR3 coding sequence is TGTGCCAGCAGTTTGCCTCCCGGGGAGCTGTTTTTT.

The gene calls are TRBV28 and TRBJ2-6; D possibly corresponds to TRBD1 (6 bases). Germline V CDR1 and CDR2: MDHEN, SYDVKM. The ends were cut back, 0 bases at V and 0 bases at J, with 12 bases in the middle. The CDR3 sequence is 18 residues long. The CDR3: CASSLWTGQDSGANVLTF. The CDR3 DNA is TGTGCCAGCAGTTTATGGACAGGTCAAGACTCTGGGGCCAACGTCCTGACTTTC.

CDR3 protein: CASSLKLYEQFF. The CDR3 DNA follows: TGTGCCAGCAGCTTAAAGCTCTATGAGCAGTTCTTC. The chain joins TRBV11-2 to TRBJ2-1; no clear D gene. V lost 2 bases to trimming and J lost 8 bases, with 7 bases between them. This CDR3 region has 12 residues. Germline V gene sequence: CDR1 SGHAT, CDR2 FQNNGV. The full variable domain, completed using reference TRBV11-2 and TRBJ2-1, is EAGVAQSPRYKIIEKRQSVAFWCNPISGHATLYWYQQILGQGPKLLIQFQNNGVVDDSQLPKDRFSAERLKGVDSTLKIQPAKLEDSAVYLCASSLKLYEQFFGPGTRLTVL.

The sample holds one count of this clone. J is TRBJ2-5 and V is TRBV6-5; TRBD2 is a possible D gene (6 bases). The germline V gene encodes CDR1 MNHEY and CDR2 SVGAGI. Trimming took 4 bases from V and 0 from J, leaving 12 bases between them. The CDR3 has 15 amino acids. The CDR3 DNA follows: TGTGCCAGCAGTTCGGTGTGGGGGGACCAAGAGACCCAGTACTTC. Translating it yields CASSSVWGDQETQYF.

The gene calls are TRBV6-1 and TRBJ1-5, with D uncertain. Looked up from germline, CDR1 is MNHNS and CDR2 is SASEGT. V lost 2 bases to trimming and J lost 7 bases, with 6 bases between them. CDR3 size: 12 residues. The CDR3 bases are TGTGCCAGCAGTGAACTATGGCAGCCCCAGCATTTT. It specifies CASSELWQPQHF.

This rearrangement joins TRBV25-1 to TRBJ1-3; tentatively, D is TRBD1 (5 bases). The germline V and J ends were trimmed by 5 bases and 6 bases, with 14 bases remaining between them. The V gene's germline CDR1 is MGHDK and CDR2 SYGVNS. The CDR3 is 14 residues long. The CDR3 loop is CASSHRGRINTIYF. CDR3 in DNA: TGTGCCAGCAGTCATAGGGGACGGATAAACACCATATATTTT. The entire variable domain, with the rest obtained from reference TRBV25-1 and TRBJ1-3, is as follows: EADIYQTPRYLVIGTGKKITLECSQTMGHDKMYWYQQDPGMELHLIHYSYGVNSTEKGDLSSESTVSRIRTEHFPLTLESARPSHTSQYLCASSHRGRINTIYFGEGSWLTVV.

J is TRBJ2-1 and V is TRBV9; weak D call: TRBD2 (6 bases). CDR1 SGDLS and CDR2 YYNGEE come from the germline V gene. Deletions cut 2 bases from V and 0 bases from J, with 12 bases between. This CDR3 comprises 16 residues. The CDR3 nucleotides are TGTGCCAGCAGCGTTCACCGGGGGAGCTCCTACAATGAGCAGTTCTTC. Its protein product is CASSVHRGSSYNEQFF.

The CDR3 DNA reads TGCAGCGTTGCTAGCGGAGACATTAAGGGCACAGATACGCAGTATTTT. Translating gives CSVASGDIKGTDTQYF. The rearrangement joins TRBV29-1 to TRBJ2-3; 7 nucleotides match TRBD2. The germline V gene encodes CDR1 SQVTM and CDR2 ANQGSEA. This CDR3 spans 16 amino acids. Losses at the gene ends were 4 bases for V and 1 base for J; bases not matched to a gene: 11.

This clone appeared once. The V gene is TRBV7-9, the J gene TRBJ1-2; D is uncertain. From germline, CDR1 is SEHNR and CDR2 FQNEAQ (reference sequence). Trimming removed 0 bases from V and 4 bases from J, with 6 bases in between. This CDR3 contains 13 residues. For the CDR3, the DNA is TGTGCCAGCAGCTTAGCCCCCAGCTATGGCTACACCTTC. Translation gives CASSLAPSYGYTF.

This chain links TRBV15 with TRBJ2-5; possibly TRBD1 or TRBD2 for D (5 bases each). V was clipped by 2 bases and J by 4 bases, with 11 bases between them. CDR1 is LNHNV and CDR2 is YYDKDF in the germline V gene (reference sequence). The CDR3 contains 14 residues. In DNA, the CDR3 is TGTGCCACCAGCAGAAGGGACGGACGAGAGACCCAGTACTTC. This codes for CATSRRDGRETQYF.

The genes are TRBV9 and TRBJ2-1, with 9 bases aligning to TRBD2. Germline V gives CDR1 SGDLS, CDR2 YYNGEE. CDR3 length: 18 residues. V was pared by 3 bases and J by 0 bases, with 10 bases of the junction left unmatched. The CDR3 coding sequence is TGTGCCAGCAGCGCGACCCGACTAGCGGAAAGCTCCTACAATGAGCAGTTCTTC. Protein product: CASSATRLAESSYNEQFF.

CDR3 sequence reads: CASTPTGGDTQYF. The CDR3 region has the DNA TGTGCCAGCACCCCGACAGGGGGGGATACGCAGTATTTT. V and J are TRBV2 and TRBJ2-3, with 9 nucleotides matching TRBD1. Germline CDR1 reads SNHLY; CDR2 reads FYNNEI. This CDR3 has 13 amino acids. V dropped 7 bases and J dropped 6; count of bases not matched to a gene: 5.

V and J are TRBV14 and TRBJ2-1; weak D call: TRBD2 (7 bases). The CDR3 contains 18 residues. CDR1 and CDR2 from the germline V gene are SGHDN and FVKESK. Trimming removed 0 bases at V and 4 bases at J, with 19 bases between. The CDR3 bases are TGTGCCAGCAGCCAAGAACAAGCTTTCGGGGGGCGATACAATGAGCAGTTCTTC. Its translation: CASSQEQAFGGRYNEQFF. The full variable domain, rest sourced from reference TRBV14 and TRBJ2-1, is EAGVTQFPSHSVIEKGQTVTLRCDPISGHDNLYWYRRVMGKEIKFLLHFVKESKQDESGMPNNRFLAERTGGTYSTLKVQPAELEDSGVYFCASSQEQAFGGRYNEQFFGPGTRLTVL.

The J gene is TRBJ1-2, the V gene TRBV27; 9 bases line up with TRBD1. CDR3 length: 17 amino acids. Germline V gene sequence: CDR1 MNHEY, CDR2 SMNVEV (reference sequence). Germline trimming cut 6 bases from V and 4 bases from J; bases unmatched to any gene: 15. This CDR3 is CASSPSPGQGTGYGYTF. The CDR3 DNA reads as TGTGCCAGCAGCCCGAGTCCGGGACAGGGAACGGGCTATGGCTACACCTTC.

The CDR3 loop reads CASRDRVFNEQFF. The CDR3, as DNA: TGTGCCAGCCGGGACAGGGTGTTCAATGAGCAGTTCTTC. The J gene is TRBJ2-1, the V gene TRBV6-1; 9 nucleotides match TRBD1. Per the germline V gene, CDR1 is MNHNS and CDR2 is SASEGT. The J segment lost 6 bases and the V segment lost 8 bases, leaving 5 bases of the junction unmatched. This CDR3 contains 13 residues.

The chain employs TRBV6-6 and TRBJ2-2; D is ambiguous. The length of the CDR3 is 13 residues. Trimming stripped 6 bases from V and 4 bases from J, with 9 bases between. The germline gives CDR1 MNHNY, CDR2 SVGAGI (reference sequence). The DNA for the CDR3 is TGTGCCAGCAGCCTAGGCCCCACCGGGGAGCTGTTTTTT. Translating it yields CASSLGPTGELFF.

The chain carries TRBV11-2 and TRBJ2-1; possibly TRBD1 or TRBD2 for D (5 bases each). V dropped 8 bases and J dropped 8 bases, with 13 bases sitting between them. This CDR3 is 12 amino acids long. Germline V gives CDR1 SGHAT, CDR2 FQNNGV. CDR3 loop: CASWGITDEQFF. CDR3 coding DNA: TGTGCCAGCTGGGGGATTACGGATGAGCAGTTCTTC.

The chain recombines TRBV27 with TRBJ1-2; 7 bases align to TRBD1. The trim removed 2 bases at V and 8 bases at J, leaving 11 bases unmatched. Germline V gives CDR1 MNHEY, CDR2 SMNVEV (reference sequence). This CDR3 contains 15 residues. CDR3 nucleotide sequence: TGTGCCAGCAGTTTACGGAGGGGGCTATTGGGCGGCTACACCTTC. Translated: CASSLRRGLLGGYTF.

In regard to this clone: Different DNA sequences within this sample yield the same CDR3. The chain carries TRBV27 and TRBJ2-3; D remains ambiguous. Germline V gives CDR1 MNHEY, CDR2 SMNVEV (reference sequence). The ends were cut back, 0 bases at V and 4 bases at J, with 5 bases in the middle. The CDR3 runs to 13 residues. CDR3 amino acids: CASSLSVADTQYF. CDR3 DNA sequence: TGTGCCAGCAGTTTATCCGTGGCAGATACGCAGTATTTT.

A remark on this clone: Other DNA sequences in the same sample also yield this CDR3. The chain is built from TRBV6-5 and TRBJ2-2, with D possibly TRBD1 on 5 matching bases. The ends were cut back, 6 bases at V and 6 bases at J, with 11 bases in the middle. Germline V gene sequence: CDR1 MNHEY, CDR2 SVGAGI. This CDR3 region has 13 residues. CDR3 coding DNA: TGTGCCAGCAGCTACGGCAGGGCCGGGGAGCTGTTTTTT. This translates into CASSYGRAGELFF.

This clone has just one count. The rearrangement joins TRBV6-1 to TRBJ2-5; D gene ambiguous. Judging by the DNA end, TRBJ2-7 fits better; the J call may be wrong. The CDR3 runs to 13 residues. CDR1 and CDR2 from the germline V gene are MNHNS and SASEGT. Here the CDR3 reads CASSEFSAYEQYF. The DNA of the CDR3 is TGTGCCAGCAGTGAATTCAGTGCCTACGAGCAGTACTTC.

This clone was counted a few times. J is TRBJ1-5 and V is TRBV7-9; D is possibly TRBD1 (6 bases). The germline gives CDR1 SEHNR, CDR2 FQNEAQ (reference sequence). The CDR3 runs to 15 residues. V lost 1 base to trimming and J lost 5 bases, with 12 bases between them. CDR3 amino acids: CASSLDRGPDQPQHF. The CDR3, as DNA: TGTGCCAGCAGCTTAGACCGGGGGCCCGATCAGCCCCAGCATTTT.

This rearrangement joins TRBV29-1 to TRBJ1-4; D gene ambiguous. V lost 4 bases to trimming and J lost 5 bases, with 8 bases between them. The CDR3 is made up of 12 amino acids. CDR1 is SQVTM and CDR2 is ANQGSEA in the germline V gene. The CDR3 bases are TGCAGCGTTGTAGGTATAAATGAAAAACTGTTTTTT. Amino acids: CSVVGINEKLFF. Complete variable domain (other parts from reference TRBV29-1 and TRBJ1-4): SAVISQKPSRDICQRGTSLTIQCQVDSQVTMMFWYRQQPGQSLTLIATANQGSEATYESGFVIDKFPISRPNLTFSTLTVSNMSPEDSSIYLCSVVGINEKLFFGSGTQLSVL.

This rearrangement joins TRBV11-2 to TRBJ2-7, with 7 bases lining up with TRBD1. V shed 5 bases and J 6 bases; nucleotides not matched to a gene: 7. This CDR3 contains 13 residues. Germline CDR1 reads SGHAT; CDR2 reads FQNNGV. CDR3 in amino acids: CASSDYRGSEQYF. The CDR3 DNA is TGTGCCAGCAGCGATTACAGGGGTAGCGAGCAGTACTTC. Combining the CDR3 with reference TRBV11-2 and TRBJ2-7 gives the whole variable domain EAGVAQSPRYKIIEKRQSVAFWCNPISGHATLYWYQQILGQGPKLLIQFQNNGVVDDSQLPKDRFSAERLKGVDSTLKIQPAKLEDSAVYLCASSDYRGSEQYFGPGTRLTVT.

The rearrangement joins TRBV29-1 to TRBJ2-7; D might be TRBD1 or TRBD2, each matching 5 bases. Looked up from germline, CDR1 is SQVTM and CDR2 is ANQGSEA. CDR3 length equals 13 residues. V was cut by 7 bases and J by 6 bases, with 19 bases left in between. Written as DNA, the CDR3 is TGCAGCGCCGAACGGGGTACTCAGGGCGAGCAGTACTTC. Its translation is CSAERGTQGEQYF.